This T cell receptor (beta chain) was sequenced during a study of blood T cell repertoires in COVID-19. Ages ranged from about 18 to 100 years, with residence in about 23 US areas. Contact with a PCR-confirmed or clinician-diagnosed COVID-19 case occurred within 2 weeks of entry. The V gene's germline CDR1 is SNHLY and CDR2 FYNNEI. V was pared by 5 bases and J by 7 bases, with 11 bases of the junction left unmatched. CDR3 length: 16 amino acids. The table came from immunoSEQ multiplex PCR; TCRdb's copy has only in-frame clones and leaves some out. Here the sample spans about 200,000 clones, 84% being singletons.

The source material was PBMCs or T cells enriched from blood (not recorded which). The rearrangement uses TRBV2 and TRBJ2-1, with 10 bases aligning to TRBD2. The clonotype originates from a woman under 40 who had been exposed to COVID-19. In DNA form, the CDR3 reads TGTGCCAGCAGTCGTTTGAGCGGGGGGGCCAATAATGAGCAGTTCTTC. Translation: CASSRLSGGANNEQFF.